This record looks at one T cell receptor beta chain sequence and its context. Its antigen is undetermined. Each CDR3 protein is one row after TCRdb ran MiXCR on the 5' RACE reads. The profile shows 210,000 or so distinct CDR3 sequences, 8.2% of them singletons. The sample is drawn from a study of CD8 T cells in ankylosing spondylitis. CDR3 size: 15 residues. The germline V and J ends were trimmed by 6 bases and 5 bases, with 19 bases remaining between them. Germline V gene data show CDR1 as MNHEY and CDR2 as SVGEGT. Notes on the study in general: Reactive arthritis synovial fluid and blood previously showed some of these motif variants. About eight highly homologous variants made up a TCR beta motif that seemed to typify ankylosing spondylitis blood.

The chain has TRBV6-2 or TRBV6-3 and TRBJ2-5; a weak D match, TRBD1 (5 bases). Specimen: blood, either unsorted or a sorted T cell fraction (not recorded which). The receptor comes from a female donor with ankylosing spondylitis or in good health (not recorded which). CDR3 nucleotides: TGTGCCAGCAGCCCAGACGGACACGAAGGGGAGACCCAGTACTTC. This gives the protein CASSPDGHEGETQYF.